What follows are 26 T cell receptor beta chains derived from one specimen sequenced in a study of T cell responses to AZD1222 COVID-19 vaccine. The data were produced by immunoSEQ multiplex PCR, yet TCRdb's version contains in-frame clones alone and is incomplete. Counted here are some 90,000 clones, roughly 88% occurring once; the ten biggest clones make up roughly 15%. Here the sequenced sample was peripheral blood, taken on day 0 of AZD1222 vaccination. The receptors were sampled from an adult in good health.

The genes are TRBV5-4 and TRBJ2-7, with D possibly being TRBD1 or TRBD2 (6 bases each). Germline V gene lookup returns CDR1 SGHNT and CDR2 YYREEE (reference sequence). V gave up 4 bases and J gave up 3 bases, with 11 bases separating them. The CDR3 length is 13 residues. CDR3 region: CASSTGGSYEQYF. The CDR3 DNA reads as TGTGCCAGCAGCACCGGGGGCAGCTACGAGCAGTACTTC.

This clone was counted a single time. The chain combines TRBV3-1 (or the pseudogene TRBV3-2) with TRBJ2-3; TRBD2 aligns across 9 bases. There are 16 residues in the CDR3. Germline CDR1 LGHDT, CDR2 YNNKEL (reference sequence). The V gene end was trimmed by 3 bases and the J gene end by 4 bases; junction bases not matched to a gene: 8. The CDR3: CASSQRGTSHPDTQYF. The CDR3 nucleotides are TGTGCCAGCAGCCAGAGAGGGACTAGCCATCCAGATACGCAGTATTTT.

This rearrangement joins TRBV28 to TRBJ1-5; D is unclear. The germline V gene encodes CDR1 MDHEN and CDR2 SYDVKM. The germline V and J ends were trimmed by 7 bases and 2 bases, with 6 bases remaining between them. This CDR3 has 12 amino acids. DNA of the CDR3: TGTGCCAGCAAACGGGGCAATCAGCCCCAGCATTTT. Its translation: CASKRGNQPQHF.

The rearrangement links TRBV4-2 to TRBJ2-5, with TRBD2 matching over 10 bases. The germline V gene encodes CDR1 LGHNA and CDR2 YNFKEQ. The V gene end was trimmed by 3 bases and the J gene end by 1 base; junction bases not matched to a gene: 8. The CDR3 spans 17 residues. DNA for the CDR3: TGTGCCAGCAGCCAGTACATCCGACTAGCGGGCCAAGAGACCCAGTACTTC. This codes for CASSQYIRLAGQETQYF.

Of note for this clone: Other DNA sequences in the sample encode the same CDR3. The CDR3 DNA follows: TGCGCCAGCAGCTCCCGGCGAGGGAACACTGAAGCTTTCTTT. This translates into CASSSRRGNTEAFF. This chain connects TRBV5-1 to TRBJ1-1; D is unresolved. Per the germline V gene, CDR1 is SGHRS and CDR2 is YFSETQ. The CDR3 has 14 residues. Trimming removed 3 bases at V and 1 base at J, with 10 bases between. Full variable domain (missing parts from reference TRBV5-1 and TRBJ1-1): KAGVTQTPRYLIKTRGQQVTLSCSPISGHRSVSWYQQTPGQGLQFLFEYFSETQRNKGNFPGRFSGRQFSNSRSEMNVSTLELGDSALYLCASSSRRGNTEAFFGQGTRLTVV.

The chain joins TRBV2 to TRBJ2-7; D possibly uses TRBD1 or TRBD2 (5 bases each). There are 14 residues in the CDR3. Germline lookup yields CDR1 SNHLY and CDR2 FYNNEI. The V end was cut by 4 bases, the J end by 4 bases, with 14 bases between. CDR3 in amino acids: CASSGRAGAYEQYF. CDR3 coding DNA: TGTGCCAGCAGTGGCAGGGCGGGTGCATACGAGCAGTACTTC.

This chain links TRBV5-4 with TRBJ2-7; 8 nucleotides agree with TRBD2. This CDR3 is built from 16 residues. Germline CDR1 and CDR2: SGHNT and YYREEE (reference sequence). V shed 4 bases and J 4 bases; nucleotides not matched to a gene: 13. The CDR3 nucleotides are TGTGCCAGCAGCGCGGGAGGACTAGCAGGGGAGTACGAGCAGTACTTC. It yields the protein CASSAGGLAGEYEQYF.

The chain has TRBV4-2 and TRBJ2-1; D gene uncertain. The length of the CDR3 is 16 residues. Germline V gene sequence: CDR1 LGHNA, CDR2 YNFKEQ. With 3 bases removed from V and 0 bases from J, the gap between germline ends came to 12 bases. The CDR3 protein is CASSQDVRNSYNEQFF. The CDR3 DNA reads as TGTGCCAGCAGCCAGGACGTAAGGAACTCCTACAATGAGCAGTTCTTC.

V gene TRBV12-3 or TRBV12-4 combines with J gene TRBJ2-1; 8 bases are a match to TRBD1. Trimming cost V 3 bases and J 12 bases; bases outside gene matches: 7. CDR3 length equals 13 residues. The CDR3 sequence: CASSFYYGTGQFF. CDR3 coding DNA: TGTGCCAGCAGTTTTTATTATGGGACAGGGCAGTTCTTC.

The gene calls are TRBV19 and TRBJ2-1; D uncertain. CDR3 size: 14 residues. Germline V CDR1 and CDR2: LNHDA, SQIVND (reference sequence). The V and J ends lost 5 bases and 8 bases respectively, with 16 bases between them. The CDR3 spells CASSARTGTDEQFF. CDR3 nucleotide sequence: TGTGCCAGTAGTGCTAGGACCGGCACCGATGAGCAGTTCTTC. The full variable domain, in which reference TRBV19 and TRBJ2-1 provide the parts outside the CDR3, is DGGITQSPKYLFRKEGQNVTLSCEQNLNHDAMYWYRQDPGQGLRLIYYSQIVNDFQKGDIAEGYSVSREKKESFPLTVTSAQKNPTAFYLCASSARTGTDEQFFGPGTRLTVL.

The table lists this clone with a count of one. The chain joins TRBV5-5 to TRBJ2-7; 8 nucleotides align to TRBD2. Trimming cost V 4 bases and J 5 bases; bases outside gene matches: 5. Germline CDR1 is SGHKS and CDR2 is YYEKEE (reference sequence). The CDR3 loop spans 13 amino acids. CDR3 sequence reads: CASSPGGVDEQYF. In nucleotides, the CDR3 is TGTGCCAGCAGCCCCGGGGGGGTCGACGAGCAGTACTTC.

Remarks on this clone: Sequence at one end of the junction differs from germline and may be a read error. CDR3 amino acids: CASSYVGNAIYF. The CDR3 DNA reads TGTGCCAGCAGTTACGTGGGAAACGCCATATATTTT. This chain links TRBV6-5 with TRBJ1-3; no firm D call. This CDR3 has 12 amino acids. CDR1 is MNHEY and CDR2 is SVGAGI in the germline V gene.

The chain is built from TRBV6-5 and TRBJ2-6, with a weak D call TRBD2 (7 bases). CDR3 length equals 15 residues. Germline lookup yields CDR1 MNHEY and CDR2 SVGAGI. V was shortened by 8 bases and J by 4 bases, with 15 bases between the two germline ends. In DNA, the CDR3 is TGTGCCAGCCAGATGGGGGGGCCCGGGGCCAACGTCCTGACTTTC. It is translated as CASQMGGPGANVLTF.

The chain uses TRBV5-1 and TRBJ2-3; 11 bases are shared with TRBD1. J gave up 6 bases and V 4 bases, and 10 bases lay outside the gene matches. The V gene's germline CDR1 is SGHRS and CDR2 YFSETQ. The CDR3 is 16 residues long. This CDR3 is CASSPWTGGGRDTQYF. The CDR3, as DNA: TGCGCCAGCAGCCCCTGGACAGGGGGCGGCAGGGATACGCAGTATTTT.

This chain's CDR3 is CASSFRGAGEKLFF. The CDR3 nucleotides are TGTGCCAGCAGCTTTAGGGGGGCCGGGGAAAAACTGTTTTTT. This sequence joins TRBV5-6 and TRBJ1-4, with TRBD1 as a possible D gene (6 bases). The CDR3 consists of 14 residues. Looked up from germline, CDR1 is SGHDT and CDR2 is YYEEEE. With 2 bases removed from V and 8 bases from J, the gap between germline ends came to 13 bases.

This clone was seen a single time. This rearrangement joins TRBV15 to TRBJ1-2, with 7 bases lining up with TRBD1. V was pared by 0 bases and J by 3 bases, with 7 bases of the junction left unmatched. From germline, CDR1 is LNHNV and CDR2 YYDKDF (reference sequence). The CDR3 length is 16 residues. This CDR3 reads CATSRDGNRGHYGYTF. DNA for the CDR3: TGTGCCACCAGCAGAGATGGGAACAGGGGTCACTATGGCTACACCTTC.

This chain uses TRBV2 with TRBJ2-5; D is perhaps TRBD1 (6 bases). V lost 8 bases, J lost 5 bases, and 15 bases lay in between. Germline-derived CDR1 and CDR2 are SNHLY and FYNNEI. The CDR3 length is 13 residues. The CDR3, as DNA: TGTGCCAGCGTCCGGGACACTGGGGAGACCCAGTACTTC. Translating gives CASVRDTGETQYF.

This chain links TRBV10-3 with TRBJ1-5; 12 nucleotides line up with TRBD1. The CDR3 runs to 16 residues. Trimming at V came to 2 bases and at J to 2 bases, leaving 1 base not matched to a gene. Germline CDR1 ENHRY, CDR2 SYGVKD. The CDR3 is CAISEGTGGGNQPQHF. DNA for the CDR3: TGTGCCATCAGTGAGGGGACAGGGGGCGGCAATCAGCCCCAGCATTTT.

The chain uses TRBV10-3 and TRBJ1-2, with D perhaps TRBD1 (5 bases). This CDR3 contains 17 residues. Trimming shortened V by 0 bases and J by 5 bases, and 19 bases separated the two germline ends. Looked up from germline, CDR1 is ENHRY and CDR2 is SYGVKD. The CDR3 loop is CAISESPYRTRYYGYTF. The CDR3 nucleotides are TGTGCCATCAGTGAGTCGCCTTACAGGACGCGGTATTATGGCTACACCTTC.

CDR3 nucleotides: TGTGCCAGCGGGATAGGCAATCAGCCCCAGCATTTT. The encoded protein is CASGIGNQPQHF. J is TRBJ1-5 and V is TRBV7-9; D unclear. The length of the CDR3 is 12 residues. The germline V and J ends were trimmed by 8 bases and 2 bases, with 7 bases remaining between them. Germline V gene sequence: CDR1 SEHNR, CDR2 FQNEAQ (reference sequence).

This clone was recorded only once. The rearrangement links TRBV7-9 to TRBJ2-7, with TRBD2 identical over 7 bases. Germline CDR1 and CDR2: SEHNR and FQNEAQ (reference sequence). V was clipped by 1 base and J by 7 bases; unmatched bases: 1. This CDR3 is 12 amino acids long. CDR3 DNA: TGTGCCAGCAGCTTAGGCGGGGGTGAGCAGTACTTC. Protein sequence: CASSLGGGEQYF.

The rearrangement uses TRBV2 and TRBJ1-6; D gene ambiguous. Per germline, CDR1 SNHLY and CDR2 FYNNEI. The CDR3 totals 13 residues. V lost 1 base to trimming and J lost 8 bases, with 6 bases between them. CDR3 region: CASSEDRDSPLHF. Here the CDR3 DNA reads TGTGCCAGCAGTGAAGACAGAGATTCACCCCTCCACTTT.

V usage is TRBV7-9 and J usage is TRBJ2-7; TRBD1 matches 9 bases. The germline CDR1 and CDR2 sequences are SEHNR and FQNEAQ (reference sequence). This CDR3 comprises 14 residues. V lost 5 bases and J lost 2; bases outside the gene matches: 4. The CDR3 is CASSPRDRAYEQYF. The CDR3 DNA reads TGTGCCAGCAGCCCCCGGGACAGGGCCTACGAGCAGTACTTC.

The chain joins TRBV6-5 to TRBJ1-2; tentatively, D is TRBD1 (5 bases). The CDR3 loop spans 13 amino acids. Trimming cost V 4 bases and J 4 bases, with 10 bases left between them. Germline V gives CDR1 MNHEY, CDR2 SVGAGI. The CDR3 nucleotides read TGTGCCAGCAGTTCAACAGGCCTCTATGGCTACACCTTC. It codes for CASSSTGLYGYTF.

In its sample, this clone was seen once. V and J are TRBV29-1 and TRBJ1-5, with 8 positions matching TRBD1. CDR3 length: 14 amino acids. J was trimmed by 0 bases and V by 7 bases; bases with no gene match: 5. CDR1 and CDR2 (germline): SQVTM, ANQGSEA. The CDR3 DNA reads TGCAGCGCCGGGACAGGAAATAGCAATCAGCCCCAGCATTTT. Translation: CSAGTGNSNQPQHF.

This clone was found a few times. CDR3: CASSPSSYNEQFF. DNA for the CDR3: TGTGCCAGCAGTCCGAGCTCCTACAATGAGCAGTTCTTC. The rearrangement links TRBV3-1 (or the pseudogene TRBV3-2) to TRBJ2-1; D remains ambiguous. This CDR3 is built from 13 residues. V shed 6 bases and J shed 0 bases, with 6 bases lying between them. Germline V lookup: CDR1 LGHDT, CDR2 YNNKEL (reference sequence).